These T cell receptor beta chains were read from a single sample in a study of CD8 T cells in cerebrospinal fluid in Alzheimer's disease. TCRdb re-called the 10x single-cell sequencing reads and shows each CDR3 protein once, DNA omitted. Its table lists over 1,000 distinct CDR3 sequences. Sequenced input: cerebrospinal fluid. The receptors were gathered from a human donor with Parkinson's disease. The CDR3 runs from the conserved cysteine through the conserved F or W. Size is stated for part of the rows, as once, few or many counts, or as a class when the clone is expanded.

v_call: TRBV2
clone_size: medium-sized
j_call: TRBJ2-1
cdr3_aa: CASSLPGQGFHNEQFF

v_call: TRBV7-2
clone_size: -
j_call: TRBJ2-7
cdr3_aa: CASSMASGSFNEQYF

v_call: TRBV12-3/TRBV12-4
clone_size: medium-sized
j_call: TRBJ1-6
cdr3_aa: CASSKIYNSPLHF

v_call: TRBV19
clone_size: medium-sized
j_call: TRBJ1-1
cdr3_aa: CASSPGQGWTEAFF

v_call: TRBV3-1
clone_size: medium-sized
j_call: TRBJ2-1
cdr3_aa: CASSQGAGPYNEQFF

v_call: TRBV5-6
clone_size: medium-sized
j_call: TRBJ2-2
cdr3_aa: CASSSIRTGIGELFF

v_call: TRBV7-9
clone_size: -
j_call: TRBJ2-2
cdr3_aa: CASNTITGYGTGELFF

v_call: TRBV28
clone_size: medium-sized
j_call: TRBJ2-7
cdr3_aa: CASSWGLAGGLAWYF

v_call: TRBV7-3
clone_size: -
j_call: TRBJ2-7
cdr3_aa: CASSPPTSGAVHEQYF

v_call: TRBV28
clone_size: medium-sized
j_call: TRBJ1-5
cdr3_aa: CASSFAGNQPQHF

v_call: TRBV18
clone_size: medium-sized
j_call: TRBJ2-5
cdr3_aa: CASSPPSGLETQYF

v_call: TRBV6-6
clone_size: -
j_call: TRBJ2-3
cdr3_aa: CASSYQAGGRDTQYF

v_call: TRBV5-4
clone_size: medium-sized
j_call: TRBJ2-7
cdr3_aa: CASSSLNYEQYF

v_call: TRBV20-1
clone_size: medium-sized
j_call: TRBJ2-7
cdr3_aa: CSASTGPYEQYF

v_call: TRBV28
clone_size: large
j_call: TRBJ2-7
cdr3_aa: CASPGPQGTLSYEQYF

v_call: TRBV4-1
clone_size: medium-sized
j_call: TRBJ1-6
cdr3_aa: CASSPGTLTNSPLHF

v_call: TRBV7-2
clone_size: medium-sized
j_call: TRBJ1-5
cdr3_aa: CASSLVVNSNQPQHF

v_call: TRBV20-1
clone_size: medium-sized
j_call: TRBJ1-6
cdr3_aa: CSASGTGVYSPLHF

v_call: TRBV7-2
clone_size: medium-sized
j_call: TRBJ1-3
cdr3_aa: CASSLAEGATIYF

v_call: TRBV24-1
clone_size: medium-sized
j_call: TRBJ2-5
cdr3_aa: CATSDFGPRETQYF

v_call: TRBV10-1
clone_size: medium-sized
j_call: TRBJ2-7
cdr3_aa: CASSECLVGGCEQYF

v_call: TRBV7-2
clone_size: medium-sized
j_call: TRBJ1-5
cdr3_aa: CASSLLGVNQPQHF

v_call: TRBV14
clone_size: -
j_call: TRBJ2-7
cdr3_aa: CASSHQTFTEQYF

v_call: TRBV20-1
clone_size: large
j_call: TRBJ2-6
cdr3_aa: CSGSQAGANVLTF

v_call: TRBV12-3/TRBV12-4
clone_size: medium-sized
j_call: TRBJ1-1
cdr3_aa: CASTLTTHTEAFF

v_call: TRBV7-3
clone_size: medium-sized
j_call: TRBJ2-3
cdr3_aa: CASSLTGDTQYF

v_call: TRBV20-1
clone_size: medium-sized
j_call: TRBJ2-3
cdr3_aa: CSARPLAGVMDTQYF

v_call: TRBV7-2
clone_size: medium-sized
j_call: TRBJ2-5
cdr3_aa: CASSTILRETQYF

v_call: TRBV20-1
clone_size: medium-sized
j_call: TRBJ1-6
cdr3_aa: CSAKGRRGGEFSSPLHF

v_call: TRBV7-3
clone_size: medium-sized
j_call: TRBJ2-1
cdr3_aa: CASSLTRHNEQFF

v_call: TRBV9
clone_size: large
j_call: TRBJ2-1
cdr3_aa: CASSVDGTDYNEQFF

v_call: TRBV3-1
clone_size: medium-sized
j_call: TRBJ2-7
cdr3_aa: CASSQVWNYEQYF

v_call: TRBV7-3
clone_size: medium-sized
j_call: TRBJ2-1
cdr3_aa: CASSPTRGAAQYNEQFF

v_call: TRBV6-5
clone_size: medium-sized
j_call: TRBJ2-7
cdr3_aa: CASSQGTSGMYSYEQYF

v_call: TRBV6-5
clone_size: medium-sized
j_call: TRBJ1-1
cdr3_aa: CASSYRGTVEAFF

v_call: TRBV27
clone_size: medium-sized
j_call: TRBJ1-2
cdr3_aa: CASSSPYVWGYTF

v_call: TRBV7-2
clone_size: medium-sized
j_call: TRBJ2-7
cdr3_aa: CASSLVAGAHYEQYF

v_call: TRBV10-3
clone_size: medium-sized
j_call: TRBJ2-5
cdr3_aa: CATNDRGEETQYF

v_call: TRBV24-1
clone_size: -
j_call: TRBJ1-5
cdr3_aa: CATSDLQGWYIGRPNSNQPQHF

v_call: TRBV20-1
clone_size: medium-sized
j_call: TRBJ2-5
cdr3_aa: CSAREGWGETQYF

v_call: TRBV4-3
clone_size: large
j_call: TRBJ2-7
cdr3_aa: CASSQEEGAYEQYF